This T cell receptor beta chain is from a study of glioma-infiltrating T cells. Study-wide results and limits: Only very few CDR3 sequences appeared in both tissue and blood. Non-neoplastic patients had below-expected tissue-blood divergence, while all gliomas exceeded expectation.

The iRepertoire nested amplicon-rescue multiplex PCR amplified TCR alpha and beta CDR3s from RNA. MiXCR was run by TCRdb on the multiplex PCR reads, yielding one entry per CDR3 protein. This sample has tens of thousands of distinct CDR3 sequences, with 20% to 25% found just once. This clonotype was counted many times. What it binds is unknown. This CDR3 is 15 amino acids long. Germline assignment: CDR1 DFQATT and CDR2 SNEGSKA (reference sequence). Trimming took 4 bases from V and 0 from J, leaving 13 bases between them. Material for sequencing was glioma tissue, nonneoplastic brain tissue, or PBMCs (not recorded which). The clonotype comes from a human donor with low-grade glioma or glioblastoma, undergoing nonglioma brain surgery, or in good health (not recorded which). The chain uses TRBV20-1 and TRBJ1-5; D is unresolved. The CDR3 nucleotides are TGCAGTGCTAAGAAGGACGGCAATAGCAATCAGCCCCAGCATTTT. It translates to CSAKKDGNSNQPQHF.